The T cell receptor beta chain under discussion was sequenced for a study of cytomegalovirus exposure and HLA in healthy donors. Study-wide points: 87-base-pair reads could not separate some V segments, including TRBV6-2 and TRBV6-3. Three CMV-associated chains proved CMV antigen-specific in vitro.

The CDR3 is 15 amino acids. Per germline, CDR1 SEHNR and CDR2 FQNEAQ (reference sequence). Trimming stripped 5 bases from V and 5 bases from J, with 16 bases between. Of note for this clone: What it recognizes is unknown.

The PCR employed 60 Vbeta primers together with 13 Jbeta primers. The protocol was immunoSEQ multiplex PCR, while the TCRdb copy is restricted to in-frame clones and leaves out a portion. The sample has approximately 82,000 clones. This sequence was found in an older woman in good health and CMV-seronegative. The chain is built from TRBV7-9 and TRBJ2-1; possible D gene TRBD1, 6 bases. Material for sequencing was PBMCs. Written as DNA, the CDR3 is TGTGCCAGCAGCCGGAGCAGGGGACAAAACAATGAGCAGTTCTTC. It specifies CASSRSRGQNNEQFF.